This T cell receptor (beta chain) was identified in a study of cytomegalovirus exposure and HLA in healthy donors (dated by TCRdb to 2017 to 2019). General notes on the study: According to an earlier analysis of several hundred of the donors, about 179 million T cells yielded 90 million to 130 million unique TCR beta sequences and approximately 300 Gb of sequence data. Along with the approximately 620-subject first cohort, a separate validation cohort of over a hundred different subjects was used. In the later analysis, no new phenotypic data were used to find candidate immune exposures; instead, reliance was placed on TCR beta sequences and their occurrence across donors. The genetic ancestry cluster associated with self-reported Caucasian donors included about 81% of the 398 genotyped donors. The aim of the study was to test whether cataloging public T cell receptors could identify signatures of past pathogen exposure. Roughly 5 DR-DQ haplotypes were handled as single units for association and clustering, since linkage in the cohort was strong. A later genetic analysis used genome-wide SNP genotypes for about three fifths of the 666 donors, treating that subset as a discovery cohort. Among almost 400 genotyped donors of the cohort, an average of approximately 240,000 unique TCR beta nucleotide sequences were sequenced per donor, roughly 18% of them non-productive. A later analysis re-examined previously published TCR beta repertoires from over 500 donors and added high-resolution HLA genotyping to investigate patterns of TCR occurrence. High-throughput TCR immunosequencing, statistical association of individual TCRs with disease status, and machine learning were combined to predict cytomegalovirus infection status. Both class I and class II loci were covered by HLA typing, at four-digit resolution. Using immunosequencing, the study profiled T cell repertoires from about 620 subjects and related those repertoires to cytomegalovirus serostatus. The number of typed donors differed by locus: about 620-640 for A, B, C, DRB1 and DQB1; some 500 for DQA1; roughly 600 for DPA1; and some 430 for DPB1. Roughly 300 gigabases of sequencing data and approximately 84 million unique TCR sequences were included in an early release covering over 600 HLA-typed donors. Donor age, sex, ethnicity and CMV serostatus were compiled alongside the repertoire data. An earlier analysis of approximately 630 of the donors applied high-throughput TCR beta sequencing to assess whether each TCR beta V gene segment acted as functional or pseudogenic. All discovery cohort repertoires had been generated using a single sequencing platform.

The library came from the immunoSEQ multiplex PCR assay. A mixture of 60 forward primers for TCR Vbeta segments and 13 reverse primers for TCR Jbeta segments was used in the multiplex PCR. A multiplex PCR assay on genomic DNA amplified the CDR3 region of rearranged TCR beta genes. On the Illumina HiSeq System, the amplified TCR beta libraries were sequenced as 87-base-pair reads. The paper's data handling went like this. In a later analysis, some 80 million unique TCR beta chains were counted across the roughly 700 repertoires, and around 11 million of these chains were shared by at least two donors. Raw reads were error-corrected and collapsed into unique sequences by a nearest-neighbor algorithm in which closely related sequences were merged to remove PCR and sequencing errors. To assign V, D and J gene segments, CDR3 sequences were aligned to IMGT reference sequences. For a sequence to be retained, a match of at least six nucleotides was required to both a V gene segment and a J gene segment. A rearrangement was called productive if the CDR3 had no stop codons and remained in frame with V and J, and every other rearrangement was called non-productive. CDR3 was defined by IMGT convention, running from the second conserved V-encoded cysteine to the conserved J-encoded phenylalanine. The earlier analysis of some 600 of the donors excluded sequences that lacked an unambiguous match to a single V gene segment. In an earlier analysis of about 590 of the donors, a V segment was called functional when productive rearrangements were above 56.7%, and segregating when the standard deviation between donors exceeded 5%. To diagnose cytomegalovirus status from the catalog of TCR beta chain sequences, a statistical classification framework was built. V and J gene assignment, in a later analysis, came from comparing TCR nucleotide sequences with IMGT/GENE-DB human TR gene sequences. A later analysis assigned CDR3 sequences and most-parsimonious VDJ recombination scenarios with the TCRdist pipeline. A later analysis defined each TCR beta chain by its CDR3 amino acid sequence plus V-gene family, and excluded reads lacking a unique V-gene family. In a later analysis, 500 to 700 highly shared, low-generation-probability nucleotide sequences were removed to address suspected cross-contamination and a sequencing artifact. In a later analysis, a clonal expansion index was calculated for each public chain from normalized within-repertoire ranks of inferred template counts. In a later analysis, generation probabilities were computed with a VDJ recombination model fitted to out-of-frame rearrangements, and the resulting probabilities were checked against IGoR. A later analysis scored TCR-TCR, TCR-HLA and TCR-CMV co-occurrence with hypergeometric tests, applying a repertoire-size bias correction to TCR pairs. False discovery rates were estimated in a later analysis by permuting HLA or CMV assignments 20 times. In a later analysis, co-occurring TCRs were grouped with DBSCAN, and TCRdist sequence similarity was added when clustering was performed within HLA-allele-positive subsets. For co-occurrence clustering, repertoires with fewer than 30,000 or more than 120,000 public chains were excluded, along with roughly 5 repertoires with anomalous nucleotide sharing. Sourced from immuneACCESS, this table was stored by TCRdb with only in-frame sequences that have V and J called. A share of the clones is absent; for the studies checked, an unresolved V gene accounts for under half, and the remainder has no known explanation. V and J calls and clone size are given by that table; D and trimming were obtained from the DNA. This sample's clone table shows 150,000 to 250,000 clones. The ten largest make up around 0.74% of the sample.

The paper as a whole reports these results and caveats: A further reported finding was that TCR beta sequences accurately predicted the HLA-A and HLA-B alleles for most subjects in the first cohort. The study gave a list of about 150 TCR beta chains associated with cytomegalovirus. Only TCR beta chains were sequenced in this cohort, and the absence of alpha or paired-chain data limited detectable features. A later analysis found that HLA-associated TCR beta chains were more clonally expanded and had lower generation probabilities than equally common non-associated chains. Across donors, most TCR sequences were observed very rarely, whereas some public TCRs were present in many individuals. The earlier analysis of approximately 590 of the donors excluded roughly 17 rarely observed V segments, including chromosome 9 orphons, because counts were too low. The authors suggested that the approach could potentially be generalized to other disease states and immunological phenotypes. Sequencing depth was assumed to be roughly uniform across donors in the presence/absence analyses, though that assumption may not hold. A cluster of highly shared sequence variants was judged likely to be a technical artifact of the sequencing pipeline. Specific HLA alleles were associated with 15,000 to 20,000 TCR beta sequences at a false discovery rate of 0.05 in a later analysis. When HLA alleles, especially DR and DQ, strongly co-occurred, TCR associations were difficult to assign to individual alleles. Most CMV-associated TCR beta chains appeared to be HLA-restricted in a later analysis, and the HLA associations seemed to be driven largely by CMV exposure. In a later analysis, TCR association rates were found to vary across HLA loci, with the most associated TCRs seen for DRB1 alleles and the fewest for HLA-C alleles. In a later genetic analysis, fewer N-insertions in productive TCRs were reported among donors in an Asian-associated ancestry cluster than the roughly 700-donor mean. Linkage disequilibrium might explain the correlated functional status among segregating V segments, but an unknown experimental factor could not be ruled out. The only immune exposure information available for the cohort was CMV serostatus. A later analysis reported that several top co-occurrence clusters appeared linked to parvovirus B19, influenza, CMV and Epstein-Barr virus. In both the original and validation cohorts, the classifier was reported to diagnose cytomegalovirus status with high specificity and sensitivity. In vitro tests confirmed that a few of the cytomegalovirus-associated TCR beta chains recognize cytomegalovirus antigens. Because HLA typing was missing for some donors at each locus, association tests included only the typed subset. Because the 87-base-pair reads could not distinguish some IMGT-functional V segments, including TRBV6-2 and TRBV6-3, those segments were excluded. V-gene and J-gene trimming of TCR beta chains was associated with a missense DCLRE1C variant in a later genetic analysis, and the association was replicated in an independent cohort. In an earlier analysis of more than 450 of the donors, most TCR beta V segments were observed in productive rearrangements about 87% or about 30% of the time, broadly matching IMGT annotations.

Comments on this clone: Its binding antigen is unknown.

The cohort was made up of approximately 670 healthy bone marrow donors. Cohort members were all nominally healthy when sampled, although unrecorded immune exposures were likely present. The donor was CMV seronegative and was included in the group of a few hundred seronegative cohort members. A peripheral blood sample was collected from each donor, and TCR beta sequencing was performed on peripheral blood mononuclear cells. The Qiagen DNeasy Blood Extraction Kit was used to extract genomic DNA from the blood cell samples. Ends trimmed: V by 0 bases, J by 5 bases; bases unmatched to a gene: 15. CDR1 GTSNPN and CDR2 SVGIG are derived from the germline V gene (reference sequence). The CDR3, from cysteine to phenylalanine, totals 17 residues. CDR3 DNA is the only sequence kept; it has 51 bases, read in frame from the first base.

This TCR was sampled from a boy younger than 18 in good health and CMV-seronegative. The sequencing sample was made of PBMCs. The rearranged chain carries TRBV30 and TRBJ2-7; 8 central nucleotides agree with TRBD2. The nucleotide sequence reads TGTGCCTGGAGTGTAGGGACTAGTAGGTCTTTAGTCCACGAGCAGTACTTC. The resulting protein is CAWSVGTSRSLVHEQYF.